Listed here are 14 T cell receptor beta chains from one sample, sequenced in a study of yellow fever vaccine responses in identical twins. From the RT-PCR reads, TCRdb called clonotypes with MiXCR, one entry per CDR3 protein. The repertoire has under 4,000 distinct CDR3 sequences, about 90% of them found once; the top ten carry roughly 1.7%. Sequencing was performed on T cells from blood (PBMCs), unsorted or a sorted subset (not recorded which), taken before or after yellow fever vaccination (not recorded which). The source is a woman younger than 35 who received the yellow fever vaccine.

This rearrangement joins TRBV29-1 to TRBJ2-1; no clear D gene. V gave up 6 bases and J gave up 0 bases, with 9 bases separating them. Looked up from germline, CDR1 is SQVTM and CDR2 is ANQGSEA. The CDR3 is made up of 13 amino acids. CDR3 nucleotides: TGCAGCGTGGCCGGCACCTCCTACAATGAGCAGTTCTTC. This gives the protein CSVAGTSYNEQFF.

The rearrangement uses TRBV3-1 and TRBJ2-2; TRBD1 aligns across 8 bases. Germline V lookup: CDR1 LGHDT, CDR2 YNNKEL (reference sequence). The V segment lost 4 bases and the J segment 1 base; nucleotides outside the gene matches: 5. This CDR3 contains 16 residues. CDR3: CASSPAGTGNTGELFF. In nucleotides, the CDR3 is TGTGCCAGCAGCCCCGCCGGGACAGGGAACACCGGGGAGCTGTTTTTT.

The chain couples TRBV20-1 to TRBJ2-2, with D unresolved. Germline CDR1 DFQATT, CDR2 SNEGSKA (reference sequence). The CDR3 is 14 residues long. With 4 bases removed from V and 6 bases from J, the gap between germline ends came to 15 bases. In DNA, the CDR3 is TGCAGTGCTATCCGAGAAGTAACGGCCGGGGAGCTGTTTTTT. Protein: CSAIREVTAGELFF.

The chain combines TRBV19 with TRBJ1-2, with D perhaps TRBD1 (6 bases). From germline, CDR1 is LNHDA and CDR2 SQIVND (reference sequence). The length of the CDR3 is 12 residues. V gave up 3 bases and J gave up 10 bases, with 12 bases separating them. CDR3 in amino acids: CASSINTGHYTF. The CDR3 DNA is TGTGCCAGTAGTATCAACACAGGGCACTACACCTTC.

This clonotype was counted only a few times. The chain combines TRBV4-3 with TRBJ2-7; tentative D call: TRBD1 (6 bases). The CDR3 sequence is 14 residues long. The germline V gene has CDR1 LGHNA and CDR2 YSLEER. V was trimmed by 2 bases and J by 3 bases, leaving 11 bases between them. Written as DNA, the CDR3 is TGCGCCAGCAGCCAAACCAGGGGTTTCTACGAGCAGTACTTC. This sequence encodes CASSQTRGFYEQYF.

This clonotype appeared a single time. Written as DNA, the CDR3 is TGTGCCAGTGGGACAACCCAACAGTTCTTC. As protein: CASGTTQQFF. The chain combines TRBV13 with TRBJ2-1; TRBD1 might be the D (6 bases). Per the germline V gene, CDR1 is PRHDT and CDR2 is FYEKMQ (reference sequence). Trimming took 9 bases from V and 13 from J, leaving 13 bases between them. The CDR3 is made up of 10 amino acids.

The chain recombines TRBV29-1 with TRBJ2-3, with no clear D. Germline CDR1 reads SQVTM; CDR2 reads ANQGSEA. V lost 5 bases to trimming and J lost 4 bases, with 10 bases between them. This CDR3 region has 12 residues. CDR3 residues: CSVQKVSDTQYF. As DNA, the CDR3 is TGCAGCGTTCAGAAGGTTTCAGATACGCAGTATTTT.

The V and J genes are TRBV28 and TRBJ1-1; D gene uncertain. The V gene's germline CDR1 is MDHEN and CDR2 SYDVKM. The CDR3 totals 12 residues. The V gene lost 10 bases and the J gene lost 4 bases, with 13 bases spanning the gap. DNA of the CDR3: TGTGCCACCTCAGTTTCGAGCACTGAAGCTTTCTTT. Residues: CATSVSSTEAFF. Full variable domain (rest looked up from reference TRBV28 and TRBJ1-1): DVKVTQSSRYLVKRTGEKVFLECVQDMDHENMFWYRQDPGLGLRLIYFSYDVKMKEKGDIPEGYSVSREKKERFSLILESASTNQTSMYLCATSVSSTEAFFGQGTRLTVV.

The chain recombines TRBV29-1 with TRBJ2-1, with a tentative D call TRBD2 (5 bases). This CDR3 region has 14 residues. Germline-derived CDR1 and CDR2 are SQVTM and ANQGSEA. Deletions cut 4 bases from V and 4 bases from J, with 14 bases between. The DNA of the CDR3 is TGCAGCGTTGTTGAGGGTAAGCGTTACAATGAGCAGTTCTTC. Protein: CSVVEGKRYNEQFF.

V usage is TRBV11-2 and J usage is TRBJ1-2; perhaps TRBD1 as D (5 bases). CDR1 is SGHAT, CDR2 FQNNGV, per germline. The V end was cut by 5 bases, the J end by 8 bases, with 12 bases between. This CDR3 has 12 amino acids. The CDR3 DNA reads TGTGCCAGCAGCGCCCTCAGGGACGGCTACACCTTC. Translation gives CASSALRDGYTF.

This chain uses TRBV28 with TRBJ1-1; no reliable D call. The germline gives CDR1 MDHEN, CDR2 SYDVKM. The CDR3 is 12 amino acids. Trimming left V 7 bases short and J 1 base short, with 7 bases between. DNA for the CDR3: TGTGCCAGCAAGATGGGGAACACTGAAGCTTTCTTT. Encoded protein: CASKMGNTEAFF.

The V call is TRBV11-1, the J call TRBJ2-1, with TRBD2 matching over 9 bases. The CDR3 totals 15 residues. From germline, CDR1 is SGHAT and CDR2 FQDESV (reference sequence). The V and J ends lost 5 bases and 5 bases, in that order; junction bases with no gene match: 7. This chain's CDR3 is CASSRLAANDNEQFF. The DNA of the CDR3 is TGTGCCAGCAGCCGACTAGCGGCAAATGACAATGAGCAGTTCTTC. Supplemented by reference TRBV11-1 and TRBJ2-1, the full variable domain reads EAEVAQSPRYKITEKSQAVAFWCDPISGHATLYWYRQILGQGPELLVQFQDESVVDDSQLPKDRFSAERLKGVDSTLKIQPAELGDSAMYLCASSRLAANDNEQFFGPGTRLTVL.

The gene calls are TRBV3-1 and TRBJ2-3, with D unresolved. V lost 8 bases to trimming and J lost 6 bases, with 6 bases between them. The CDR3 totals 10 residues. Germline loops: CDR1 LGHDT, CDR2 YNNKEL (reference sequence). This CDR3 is CASLGDTQYF. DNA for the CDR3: TGTGCCAGCTTAGGGGATACGCAGTATTTT.

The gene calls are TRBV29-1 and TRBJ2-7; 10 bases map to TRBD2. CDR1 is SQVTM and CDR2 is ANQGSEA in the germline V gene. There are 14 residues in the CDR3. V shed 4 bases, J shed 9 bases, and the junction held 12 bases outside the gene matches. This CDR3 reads CSVAGTSVQFGQYF. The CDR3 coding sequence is TGCAGCGTTGCCGGGACTAGCGTACAATTCGGGCAGTACTTC.